This record concerns one T cell receptor (beta chain) sequence. Germline V gene data show CDR1 as SGHAT and CDR2 as FQNNGV. The CDR3 runs to 13 residues. Deletions cut 1 base from V and 5 bases from J, with 8 bases between. Some clones are missing from TCRdb's copy, which holds only in-frame ones; the method was immunoSEQ multiplex PCR. The repertoire includes 45,000 to 60,000 clones, 91% of them detected once, and approximately 1% sits in the top ten. The sample originates from a study of T cell changes during pregnancy in multiple sclerosis. This clonotype was obtained from a female donor in good health, enrolled as a control in a pregnancy study. The chain links TRBV11-2 to TRBJ1-2; no definite D call. Sequenced here: peripheral blood, sampled after pregnancy. CDR3 sequence reads: CASSLAGGYGYTF. CDR3 DNA sequence: TGTGCCAGCAGCTTAGCAGGAGGGTATGGCTACACCTTC.